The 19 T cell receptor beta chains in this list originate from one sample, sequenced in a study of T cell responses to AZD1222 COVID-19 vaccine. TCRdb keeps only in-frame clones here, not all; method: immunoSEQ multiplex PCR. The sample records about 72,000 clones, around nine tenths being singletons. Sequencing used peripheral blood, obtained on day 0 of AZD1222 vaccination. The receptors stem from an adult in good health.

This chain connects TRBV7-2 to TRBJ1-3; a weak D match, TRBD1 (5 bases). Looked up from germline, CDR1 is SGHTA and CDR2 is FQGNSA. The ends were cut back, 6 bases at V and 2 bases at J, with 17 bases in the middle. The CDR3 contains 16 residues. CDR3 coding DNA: TGTGCCAGCAGGCAGACCCCAGGGATAGCTGGAAACACCATATATTTT. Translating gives CASRQTPGIAGNTIYF.

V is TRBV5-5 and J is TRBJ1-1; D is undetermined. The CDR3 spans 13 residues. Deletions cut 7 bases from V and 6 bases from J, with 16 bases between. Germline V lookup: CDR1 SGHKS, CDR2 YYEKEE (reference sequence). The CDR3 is CASYKTGGSEAFF. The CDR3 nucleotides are TGTGCCAGCTACAAGACTGGAGGCTCTGAAGCTTTCTTT.

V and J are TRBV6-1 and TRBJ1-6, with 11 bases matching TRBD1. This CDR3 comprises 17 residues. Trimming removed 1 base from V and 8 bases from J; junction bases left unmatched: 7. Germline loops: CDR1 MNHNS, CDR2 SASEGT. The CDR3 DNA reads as TGTGCCAGCAGTGAAGGGGGTTGGGGACAGGGGGATTCACCCCTCCACTTT. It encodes CASSEGGWGQGDSPLHF.

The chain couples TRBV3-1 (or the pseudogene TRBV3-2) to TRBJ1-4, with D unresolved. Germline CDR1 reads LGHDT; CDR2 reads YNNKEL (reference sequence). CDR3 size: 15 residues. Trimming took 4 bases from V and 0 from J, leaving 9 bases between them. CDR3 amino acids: CASSPSETTNEKLFF. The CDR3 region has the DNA TGTGCCAGCAGCCCCTCAGAAACAACTAATGAAAAACTGTTTTTT.

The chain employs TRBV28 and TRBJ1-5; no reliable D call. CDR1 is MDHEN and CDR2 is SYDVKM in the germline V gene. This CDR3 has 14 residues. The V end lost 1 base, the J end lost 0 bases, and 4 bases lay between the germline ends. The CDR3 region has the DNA TGTGCCAGCAGTTTATACAGTAGCAATCAGCCCCAGCATTTT. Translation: CASSLYSSNQPQHF.

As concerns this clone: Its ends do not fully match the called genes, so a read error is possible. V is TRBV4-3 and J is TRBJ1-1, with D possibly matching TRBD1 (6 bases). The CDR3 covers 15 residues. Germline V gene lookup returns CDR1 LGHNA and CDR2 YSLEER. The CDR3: CASRQDTGSFAEAFF. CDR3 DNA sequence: TGCGCCAGCAGGCAAGATACAGGGAGTTTCGCTGAAGCTTTCTTT.

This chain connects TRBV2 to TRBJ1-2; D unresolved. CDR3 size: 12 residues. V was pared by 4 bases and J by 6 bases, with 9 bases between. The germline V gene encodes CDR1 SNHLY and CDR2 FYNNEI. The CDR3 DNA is TGTGCCAGCAGTGTCAGTTTACATGGCTACACCTTC. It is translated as CASSVSLHGYTF.

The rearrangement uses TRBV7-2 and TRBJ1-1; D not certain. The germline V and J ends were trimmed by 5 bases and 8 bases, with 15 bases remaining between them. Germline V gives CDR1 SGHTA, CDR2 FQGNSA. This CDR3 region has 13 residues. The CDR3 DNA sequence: TGTGCCAGCAGCACCGGTCGGCGTGTGGAAGCTTTCTTT. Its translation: CASSTGRRVEAFF.

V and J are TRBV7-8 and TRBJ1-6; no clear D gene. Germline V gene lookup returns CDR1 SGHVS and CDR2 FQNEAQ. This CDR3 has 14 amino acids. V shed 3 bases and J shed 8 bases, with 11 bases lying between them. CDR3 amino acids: CASSFPSWDSPLHF. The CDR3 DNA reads TGTGCCAGCAGCTTTCCCAGTTGGGATTCACCCCTCCACTTT.

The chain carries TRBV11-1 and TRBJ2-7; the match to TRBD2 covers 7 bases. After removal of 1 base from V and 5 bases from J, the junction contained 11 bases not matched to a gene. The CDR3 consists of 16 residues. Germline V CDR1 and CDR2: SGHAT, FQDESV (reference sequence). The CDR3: CASSLGTRATDHEQYF. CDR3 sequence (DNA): TGTGCCAGCAGCTTAGGGACTAGAGCAACGGATCACGAGCAGTACTTC.

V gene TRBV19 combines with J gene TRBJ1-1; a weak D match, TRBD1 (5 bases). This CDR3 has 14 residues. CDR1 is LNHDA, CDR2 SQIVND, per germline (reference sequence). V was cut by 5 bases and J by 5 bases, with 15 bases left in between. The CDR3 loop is CASSGVKGITEAFF. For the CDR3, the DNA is TGTGCCAGTAGTGGGGTGAAGGGGATAACTGAAGCTTTCTTT.

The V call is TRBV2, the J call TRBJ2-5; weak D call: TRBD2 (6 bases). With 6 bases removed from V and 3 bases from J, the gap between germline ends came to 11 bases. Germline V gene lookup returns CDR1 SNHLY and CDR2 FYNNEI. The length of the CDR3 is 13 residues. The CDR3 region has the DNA TGTGCCAGCAGCCGGGACTCAAAAGAGACCCAGTACTTC. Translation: CASSRDSKETQYF. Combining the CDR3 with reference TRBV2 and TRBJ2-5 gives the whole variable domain EPEVTQTPSHQVTQMGQEVILRCVPISNHLYFYWYRQILGQKVEFLVSFYNNEISEKSEIFDDQFSVERPDGSNFTLKIRSTKLEDSAMYFCASSRDSKETQYFGPGTRLLVL.

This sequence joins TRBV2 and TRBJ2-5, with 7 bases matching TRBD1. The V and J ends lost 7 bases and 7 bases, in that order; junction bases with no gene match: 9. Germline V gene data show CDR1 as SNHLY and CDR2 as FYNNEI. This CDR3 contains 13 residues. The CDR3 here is CASNIDRAGTQYF. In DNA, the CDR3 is TGTGCCAGCAACATAGACAGGGCCGGGACCCAGTACTTC.

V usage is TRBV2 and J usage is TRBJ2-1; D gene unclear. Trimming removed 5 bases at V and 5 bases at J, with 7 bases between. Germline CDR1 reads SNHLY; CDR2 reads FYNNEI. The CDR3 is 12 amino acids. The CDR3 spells CASSPQDNEQFF. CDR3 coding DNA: TGTGCCAGCAGTCCCCAGGACAATGAGCAGTTCTTC.

In nucleotides, the CDR3 is TGTGCCAGTAGGCCCGGACCGAACCCGAACACCGGGGAGCTGTTTTTT. Amino acid sequence: CASRPGPNPNTGELFF. V gene TRBV19 combines with J gene TRBJ2-2; D unclear. From germline, CDR1 is LNHDA and CDR2 SQIVND (reference sequence). The CDR3 is 16 residues long. Trimming shortened V by 6 bases and J by 0 bases, and 14 bases separated the two germline ends. Based on the CDR3 plus reference TRBV19 and TRBJ2-2, the full variable domain is DGGITQSPKYLFRKEGQNVTLSCEQNLNHDAMYWYRQDPGQGLRLIYYSQIVNDFQKGDIAEGYSVSREKKESFPLTVTSAQKNPTAFYLCASRPGPNPNTGELFFGEGSRLTVL.

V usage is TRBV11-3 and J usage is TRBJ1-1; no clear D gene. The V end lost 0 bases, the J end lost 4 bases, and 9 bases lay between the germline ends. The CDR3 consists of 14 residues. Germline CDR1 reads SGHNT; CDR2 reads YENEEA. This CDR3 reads CASSLDSGSTEAFF. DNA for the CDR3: TGTGCCAGCAGCTTAGATTCTGGGAGCACTGAAGCTTTCTTT.

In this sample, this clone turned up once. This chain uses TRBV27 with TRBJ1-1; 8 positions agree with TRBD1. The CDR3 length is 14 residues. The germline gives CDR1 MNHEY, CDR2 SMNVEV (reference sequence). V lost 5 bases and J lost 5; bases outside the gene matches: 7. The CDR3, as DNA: TGTGCCAGCAGTGTTACAGGGGGATATACTGAAGCTTTCTTT. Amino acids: CASSVTGGYTEAFF.

The CDR3 protein is CASSLAGRYGYTF. CDR3 bases: TGTGCCAGCAGCTTGGCGGGTCGTTACGGCTACACCTTC. V usage is TRBV5-4 and J usage is TRBJ1-2, with D uncertain. Between the trimmed V and J ends, which lost 0 bases and 8 bases, there was a span of 11 bases. The CDR3 spans 13 residues. From germline, CDR1 is SGHNT and CDR2 YYREEE (reference sequence). Full variable domain (remainder filled in from reference TRBV5-4 and TRBJ1-2): ETGVTQSPTHLIKTRGQQVTLRCSSQSGHNTVSWYQQALGQGPQFIFQYYREEENGRGNFPPRFSGLQFPNYSSELNVNALELDDSALYLCASSLAGRYGYTFGSGTRLTVV.

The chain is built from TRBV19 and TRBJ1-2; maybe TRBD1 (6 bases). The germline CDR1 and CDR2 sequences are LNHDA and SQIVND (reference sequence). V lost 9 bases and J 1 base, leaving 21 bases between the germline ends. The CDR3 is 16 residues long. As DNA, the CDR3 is TGTGCCAGCAGCGGGTTTGACAGGAACCTTAACTATGGCTACACCTTC. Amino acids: CASSGFDRNLNYGYTF.